What follows are 21 T cell receptor beta chains derived from one specimen sequenced in a study of shared clonotypes between healthy human individuals. Terminally differentiated effector memory CD45RA+ cells were excluded by CCR7 positive selection of CD45RO-negative cells. This table comes from immunoSEQ multiplex PCR, and its TCRdb copy is limited to in-frame clones, with some not included. In the table there are about 550,000 clones, 95% to 96% of which are singletons. The sequencing sample was made of naive CD8+ T cells sorted from blood. All receptors come from a woman in her twenties or thirties in good health.

This chain uses TRBV27 with TRBJ1-2; TRBD1 agrees at 8 bases. J gave up 4 bases and V 8 bases, and 9 bases lay outside the gene matches. Germline-derived CDR1 and CDR2 are MNHEY and SMNVEV (reference sequence). The CDR3 totals 14 residues. The CDR3 sequence is CASGQGPLGYGYTF. The CDR3 DNA sequence: TGTGCCAGCGGACAGGGACCTCTTGGCTATGGCTACACCTTC.

In this sample, this clone turned up once. The gene calls are TRBV5-6 and TRBJ2-7; TRBD2 matches at 9 bases. Germline V gene lookup returns CDR1 SGHDT and CDR2 YYEEEE. V shed 2 bases, J shed 0 bases, and the junction held 3 bases outside the gene matches. The CDR3 covers 15 residues. CDR3: CASSFGSGSSYEQYF. As DNA, the CDR3 is TGTGCCAGCAGCTTTGGTAGCGGGAGCTCCTACGAGCAGTACTTC.

The chain carries TRBV28 and TRBJ1-5, with D maybe TRBD1 (6 bases). The CDR3 has 16 amino acids. V was pared by 3 bases and J by 5 bases, with 17 bases between. CDR1 and CDR2 (germline): MDHEN, SYDVKM. The CDR3 loop is CASSLSNWGADQPQHF. In nucleotides, the CDR3 is TGTGCCAGCAGTTTGTCAAATTGGGGGGCCGATCAGCCCCAGCATTTT.

This chain connects TRBV10-3 to TRBJ2-5; the D is unclear. This CDR3 contains 16 residues. Trimming shortened V by 6 bases and J by 5 bases, and 22 bases separated the two germline ends. CDR1 and CDR2 from the germline V gene are ENHRY and SYGVKD. CDR3 sequence: CAISNRKTQIWETQYF. The CDR3 bases are TGTGCCATCAGCAACCGTAAGACACAAATTTGGGAGACCCAGTACTTC.

This clone was observed a few times. The chain recombines TRBV25-1 with TRBJ1-1; D is undetermined. CDR3 size: 13 residues. Germline V gives CDR1 MGHDK, CDR2 SYGVNS. The germline V and J ends were trimmed by 2 bases and 4 bases, with 8 bases remaining between them. CDR3 in amino acids: CASSERSITEAFF. For the CDR3, the DNA is TGTGCCAGCAGTGAAAGGTCCATCACTGAAGCTTTCTTT.

V usage is TRBV6-1 and J usage is TRBJ2-7; 9 bases map to TRBD1. V trimming: 5 bases; J trimming: 6 bases; junction bases outside the gene matches: 8. Germline lookup yields CDR1 MNHNS and CDR2 SASEGT. This CDR3 has 14 amino acids. This chain's CDR3 is CASSRRDRDFEQYF. For the CDR3, the DNA is TGTGCCAGCAGTCGCCGGGACAGGGACTTCGAGCAGTACTTC.

The chain recombines TRBV28 with TRBJ2-7; D is unresolved. Germline CDR1 is MDHEN and CDR2 is SYDVKM. The CDR3 has 14 residues. The V and J ends lost 6 bases and 5 bases respectively, with 17 bases between them. CDR3 bases: TGTGCCAGCAGGAGTAACGCTAGAGCGAACGAGCAGTACTTC. It translates to CASRSNARANEQYF.

The rearrangement uses TRBV30 and TRBJ2-2; no reliable D call. The CDR3 has 12 amino acids. Trimming removed 0 bases from V and 4 bases from J, with 3 bases in between. CDR1 GTSNPN and CDR2 SVGIG come from the germline V gene (reference sequence). CDR3: CAWSVVTGELFF. The CDR3 nucleotides read TGTGCCTGGAGTGTTGTCACCGGGGAGCTGTTTTTT.

V usage is TRBV11-2 and J usage is TRBJ2-1; D is unclear. This CDR3 has 15 residues. Germline V gene lookup returns CDR1 SGHAT and CDR2 FQNNGV. Between the trimmed V and J ends, which lost 4 bases and 0 bases, there was a span of 10 bases. The CDR3 bases are TGTGCCAGCAGCTCTGAGACGAGCTCCTACAATGAGCAGTTCTTC. Its translation: CASSSETSSYNEQFF.

The chain has TRBV6-5 and TRBJ2-1; D remains ambiguous. Per germline, CDR1 MNHEY and CDR2 SVGAGI. V lost 6 bases, J lost 8 bases, and 20 bases lay in between. This CDR3 comprises 15 residues. CDR3 region: CASSQFDRSLDEQFF. CDR3 DNA sequence: TGTGCCAGCAGCCAATTTGATAGGAGTTTAGATGAGCAGTTCTTC.

This rearrangement joins TRBV27 to TRBJ1-2, with a weak D call TRBD1 (5 bases). Trimming shortened V by 0 bases and J by 1 base, and 9 bases separated the two germline ends. The CDR3 covers 15 residues. CDR1 and CDR2 (germline): MNHEY, SMNVEV (reference sequence). The CDR3 sequence is CASSLSTVNNYGYTF. The CDR3 coding sequence is TGTGCCAGCAGTTTATCGACAGTTAATAACTATGGCTACACCTTC.

This chain connects TRBV9 to TRBJ2-7, with D possibly being TRBD1 or TRBD2 (6 bases each). There are 14 residues in the CDR3. V was clipped by 4 bases and J by 4 bases, with 15 bases between them. Germline V gene lookup returns CDR1 SGDLS and CDR2 YYNGEE. This CDR3 reads CASSSGGPPYEQYF. CDR3 nucleotides: TGTGCCAGCAGCAGTGGGGGGCCCCCGTACGAGCAGTACTTC.

The chain carries TRBV7-6 and TRBJ2-7; D gene unclear. CDR3 length: 16 amino acids. Germline CDR1 SGHVS, CDR2 FNYEAQ. V dropped 4 bases and J dropped 3 bases, with 19 bases sitting between them. The CDR3 DNA reads as TGTGCCAGCAGCTCCGAGTCTCGCGGTCTCGACTACGAGCAGTACTTC. Protein: CASSSESRGLDYEQYF.

This chain connects TRBV9 to TRBJ2-2; 10 bases match TRBD1. CDR1 and CDR2 from the germline V gene are SGDLS and YYNGEE. V lost 3 bases to trimming and J lost 0 bases; unmatched junction nucleotides: 8. This CDR3 contains 18 residues. CDR3 in DNA: TGTGCCAGCAGCGCGCGGACAGGGGGGACTCCGAACACCGGGGAGCTGTTTTTT. It is translated as CASSARTGGTPNTGELFF.

This clone was counted once. The rearrangement links TRBV27 to TRBJ2-5, with 7 nucleotides matching TRBD2. V was clipped by 5 bases and J by 4 bases; unmatched bases: 16. Germline V gene sequence: CDR1 MNHEY, CDR2 SMNVEV (reference sequence). The CDR3 covers 17 residues. CDR3 loop: CASSVRPQRDGGETQYF. The CDR3 DNA sequence: TGTGCCAGCAGTGTAAGACCCCAGCGGGACGGGGGAGAGACCCAGTACTTC.

The chain employs TRBV15 and TRBJ2-7; weak D call: TRBD2 (5 bases). The ends were cut back, 4 bases at V and 3 bases at J, with 13 bases in the middle. There are 14 residues in the CDR3. CDR1 is LNHNV, CDR2 YYDKDF, per germline (reference sequence). As DNA, the CDR3 is TGTGCCACCAGCACTGAGGGAGAGGTCTACGAGCAGTACTTC. This sequence encodes CATSTEGEVYEQYF.

The rearrangement links TRBV19 to TRBJ2-2; D may be TRBD1 (5 bases). This CDR3 has 17 residues. CDR1 LNHDA and CDR2 SQIVND come from the germline V gene (reference sequence). V was cut by 8 bases and J by 4 bases, with 23 bases left in between. CDR3 sequence: CASYPWVGAKGTGELFF. CDR3 bases: TGTGCCAGTTACCCCTGGGTTGGGGCGAAGGGCACCGGGGAGCTGTTTTTT.

The rearrangement uses TRBV11-2 and TRBJ2-5; a weak D match, TRBD1 (6 bases). Germline CDR1 and CDR2: SGHAT and FQNNGV. V lost 4 bases to trimming and J lost 2 bases, with 17 bases between them. This CDR3 is 16 amino acids long. The CDR3 DNA reads as TGTGCCAGCAGCTGGGGCCGGGACATTCTTCAAGAGACCCAGTACTTC. As protein: CASSWGRDILQETQYF.

The chain has TRBV5-8 and TRBJ2-1; D is perhaps TRBD1 (6 bases). CDR1 SGHTS and CDR2 YDEGEE come from the germline V gene. The ends were cut back, 2 bases at V and 0 bases at J, with 9 bases in the middle. This CDR3 is 15 amino acids long. The CDR3 bases are TGTGCCAGCAGCTTCGGGACACGCTCCTACAATGAGCAGTTCTTC. Translation gives CASSFGTRSYNEQFF.

The CDR3 loop is CASSVEAGGSTDTQYF. For the CDR3, the DNA is TGTGCCAGCAGCGTAGAGGCGGGAGGAAGTACAGATACGCAGTATTTT. The chain has TRBV9 and TRBJ2-3; TRBD2 matches at 8 bases. The V gene end was trimmed by 0 bases and the J gene end by 3 bases; junction bases not matched to a gene: 6. This CDR3 spans 16 amino acids. Germline assignment: CDR1 SGDLS and CDR2 YYNGEE. The variable domain in full, with the rest retrieved from reference TRBV9 and TRBJ2-3, is DSGVTQTPKHLITATGQRVTLRCSPRSGDLSVYWYQQSLDQGLQFLIQYYNGEERAKGNILERFSAQQFPDLHSELNLSSLELGDSALYFCASSVEAGGSTDTQYFGPGTRLTVL.

This chain links TRBV27 with TRBJ2-2, with D perhaps matching TRBD1 (5 bases). The CDR3 runs to 15 residues. The germline gives CDR1 MNHEY, CDR2 SMNVEV (reference sequence). Trimming cost V 3 bases and J 0 bases, with 8 bases left between them. The CDR3 spells CASSLRQPNTGELFF. DNA of the CDR3: TGTGCCAGCAGTTTGAGACAGCCGAACACCGGGGAGCTGTTTTTT.